This paragraph reports one TCR beta chain. The target antigen is unknown. The Oncomine TCR Beta short-read assay was what sequenced the DNA obtained from cultured CD4+ T cells. TCRdb ran MiXCR on the PCR reads and lists one entry per CDR3 protein. Of 9,000 to 10,000 distinct CDR3 sequences listed, roughly 50% are singletons. This record comes from a study of vaccination and CD4 T cells after COVID-19. Treatment indicated: roughly 10-day PBMC culture with coronavirus spike peptide pools or control peptides (ViraFEST assay). The sequenced material came from CD4+ T cells from blood, cultured in vitro. The TCR sequence derives from a human donor who had recovered from COVID-19.

The CDR3 nucleotides read TGTGCCAGCAGTCGCGGACGGGGAAATCAGCCCCAGCATTTT. Its translation: CASSRGRGNQPQHF. This chain links TRBV6-2 or TRBV6-3 with TRBJ1-5; D is unresolved. Germline CDR1 and CDR2: MNHEY and SVGEGT. Trimming cost V 5 bases and J 4 bases, with 12 bases left between them. The CDR3 is 14 amino acids.